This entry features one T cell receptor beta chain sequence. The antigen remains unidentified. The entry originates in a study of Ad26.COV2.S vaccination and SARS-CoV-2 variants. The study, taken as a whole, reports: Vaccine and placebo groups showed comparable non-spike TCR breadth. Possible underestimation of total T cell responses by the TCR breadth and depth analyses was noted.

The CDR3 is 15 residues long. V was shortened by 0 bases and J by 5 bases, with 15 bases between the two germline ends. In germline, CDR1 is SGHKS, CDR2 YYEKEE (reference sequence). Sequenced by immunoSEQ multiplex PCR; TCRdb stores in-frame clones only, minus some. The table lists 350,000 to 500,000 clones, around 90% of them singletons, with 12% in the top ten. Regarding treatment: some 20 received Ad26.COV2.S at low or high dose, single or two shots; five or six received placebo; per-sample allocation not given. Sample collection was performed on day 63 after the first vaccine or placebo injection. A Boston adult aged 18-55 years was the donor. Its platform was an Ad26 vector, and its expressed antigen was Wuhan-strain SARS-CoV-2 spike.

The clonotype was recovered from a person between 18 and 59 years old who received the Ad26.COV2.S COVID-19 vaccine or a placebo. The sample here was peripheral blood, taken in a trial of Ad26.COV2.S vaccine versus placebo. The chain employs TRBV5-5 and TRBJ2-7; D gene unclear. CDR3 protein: CASSLAGRTGDEQYF. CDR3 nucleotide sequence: TGTGCCAGCAGCTTGGCCGGGCGAACTGGGGACGAGCAGTACTTC.